The clone carrying this T cell receptor (beta chain) was counted only a few times. Its antigen is unidentified. Noted time point: week 35, safety follow-up. Doses comprised 300 ug of mutant IDH1 20-mer peptide each, plus topical imiquimod. The sample originates from a study of a mutant IDH1 vaccine in newly diagnosed glioma. Turning to the study itself: Patients were started on vaccination 4-6 weeks after radiotherapy alone, or with temozolomide cycles. The V12 visit happened in week 35, and the V13 visit happened in week 47. Antecedent treatment encompassed radiotherapy, temozolomide, or their combination; the majority received both.

Produced via immunoSEQ multiplex PCR; TCRdb's table is partial and in-frame only. The data hold about 55,000 clones, with roughly 80% observed a single time. The sample here was PBMCs, taken from a glioma patient whose treatment included an IDH1 peptide vaccine. The source is a young woman with glioma.

CDR3 protein: CASSLPGDTEAFF. The CDR3 DNA follows: TGTGCCAGCAGCCTTCCGGGAGACACTGAAGCTTTCTTT. The V call is TRBV7-9, the J call TRBJ1-1; D not resolved. V was shortened by 5 bases and J by 3 bases, with 10 bases between the two germline ends. This CDR3 has 13 residues. Germline V lookup: CDR1 SEHNR, CDR2 FQNEAQ (reference sequence).